Following are 13 T cell receptor beta chains from one sample sequenced in a study of identical twins. A single record per CDR3 protein comes from TCRdb applying MiXCR to the 5' RACE reads. The sample holds 200,000 to 250,000 distinct CDR3 sequences; approximately 7.8% are singletons and the top ten take under 7%. The same sample was also used in a study of yellow fever vaccine responses in identical twins.

The sequenced material came from CD8+ T cells sorted from blood. The receptors were gathered from a woman under 30 in good health.

This clonotype was recorded a few times. The chain combines TRBV20-1 with TRBJ2-1; unclear D gene. V shed 6 bases and J shed 4 bases, with 13 bases lying between them. The CDR3 has 13 residues. Germline V gene sequence: CDR1 DFQATT, CDR2 SNEGSKA (reference sequence). The CDR3 is CSARVGNYNEQFF. The DNA for the CDR3 is TGCAGTGCCCGGGTCGGAAATTACAATGAGCAGTTCTTC.

This clonotype has more than one count but fewer than ten. The chain couples TRBV11-2 to TRBJ2-5, with 7 bases fitting TRBD1. Germline CDR1 is SGHAT and CDR2 is FQNNGV. With V trimmed by 5 bases and J by 5 bases, 8 bases remained unmatched. This CDR3 contains 14 residues. The CDR3 DNA is TGTGCCAGCAGCGACAACAGGGGTTGGGAGACCCAGTACTTC. Its translation: CASSDNRGWETQYF. Full variable domain (rest looked up from reference TRBV11-2 and TRBJ2-5): EAGVAQSPRYKIIEKRQSVAFWCNPISGHATLYWYQQILGQGPKLLIQFQNNGVVDDSQLPKDRFSAERLKGVDSTLKIQPAKLEDSAVYLCASSDNRGWETQYFGPGTRLLVL.

This clonotype was seen many times. The chain employs TRBV5-1 and TRBJ2-1; 10 bases are shared with TRBD1. J gave up 10 bases and V 3 bases, and 7 bases lay outside the gene matches. Germline V gene lookup returns CDR1 SGHRS and CDR2 YFSETQ. CDR3 length: 14 amino acids. The CDR3 DNA reads TGCGCCAGCAGCTCCGGACAGGGGGGAAAAGAGCAGTTCTTC. Amino acid sequence: CASSSGQGGKEQFF.

The gene calls are TRBV20-1 and TRBJ2-1, with unresolved D. This CDR3 is 12 amino acids long. In germline, CDR1 is DFQATT, CDR2 SNEGSKA (reference sequence). Trimming shortened V by 1 base and J by 1 base, and 2 bases separated the two germline ends. CDR3 in amino acids: CSARVSYNEQFF. DNA of the CDR3: TGCAGTGCTAGAGTTTCCTACAATGAGCAGTTCTTC.

The sample holds a few counts of this clonotype. The V and J genes are TRBV6-5 and TRBJ1-2; D remains ambiguous. The CDR3 sequence is 11 residues long. Germline values: CDR1 MNHEY, CDR2 SVGAGI. The germline V and J ends were trimmed by 4 bases and 4 bases, with 4 bases remaining between them. CDR3 loop: CASSSGYGYTF. The CDR3 DNA sequence: TGTGCCAGCAGTTCGGGCTATGGCTACACCTTC.

V and J are TRBV5-1 and TRBJ2-3; 7 bases align to TRBD1. The junction had 15 bases not matched to a gene; V was cut back by 4 bases and J by 7 bases. The germline V gene encodes CDR1 SGHRS and CDR2 YFSETQ. CDR3 length: 16 residues. The CDR3 sequence: CASSLDRPPSLNTQYF. The CDR3 DNA follows: TGCGCCAGCAGCCTGGACAGGCCGCCTTCTTTAAATACGCAGTATTTT.

This clonotype was picked up many times. In nucleotides, the CDR3 is TGTGCCAGCAGTCGGGACAGACCCGCAACTAATGAAAAACTGTTTTTT. Translating it yields CASSRDRPATNEKLFF. The chain is built from TRBV28 and TRBJ1-4, with 7 positions matching TRBD1. Trimming cost V 5 bases and J 0 bases; bases outside gene matches: 6. Germline CDR1 and CDR2: MDHEN and SYDVKM. CDR3 length: 16 residues.

This clonotype appeared a few times. The CDR3 is CSAFRDSGAPNQPQHF. As DNA, the CDR3 is TGCAGTGCTTTTCGGGACAGTGGGGCTCCCAATCAGCCCCAGCATTTT. The chain has TRBV20-1 and TRBJ1-5; 7 bases fit TRBD1. CDR1 and CDR2 (germline): DFQATT, SNEGSKA (reference sequence). CDR3 size: 16 residues. Germline trimming cut 5 bases from V and 3 bases from J; bases unmatched to any gene: 13.

The V gene is TRBV7-8, the J gene TRBJ2-5; 9 nucleotides match TRBD2. The CDR3 has 15 amino acids. V lost 5 bases and J lost 5; bases outside the gene matches: 9. Per germline, CDR1 SGHVS and CDR2 FQNEAQ. Here the CDR3 DNA reads TGTGCCAGCAGCGCCCTAGCGGGAAGCACGGAGACCCAGTACTTC. This sequence encodes CASSALAGSTETQYF.

This clonotype was picked up many times. V and J are TRBV12-3 or TRBV12-4 and TRBJ2-5, with D perhaps matching TRBD2 (5 bases). The CDR3 runs to 13 residues. Trimming cost V 10 bases and J 4 bases, with 16 bases left between them. The CDR3 region is CATGPGLGETQYF. The CDR3 nucleotides read TGTGCCACGGGCCCGGGGTTGGGAGAGACCCAGTACTTC.

This clonotype was counted many times. The V gene is TRBV12-3 or TRBV12-4, the J gene TRBJ2-3, with D possibly TRBD2 on 6 matching bases. The ends were cut back, 8 bases at V and 1 base at J, with 13 bases in the middle. The length of the CDR3 is 14 residues. CDR3 in DNA: TGTGCCAGCTGTGGGGGGTCGGGCACAGATACGCAGTATTTT. Amino acids: CASCGGSGTDTQYF.

The chain links TRBV4-1 to TRBJ2-1; possibly TRBD2 for D (5 bases). Germline-derived CDR1 and CDR2 are MGHRA and YSYEKL. The CDR3 totals 15 residues. The V and J ends lost 2 bases and 5 bases respectively, with 13 bases between them. The CDR3 is CASSQKLVFDNEQFF. The CDR3 nucleotides are TGCGCCAGCAGCCAAAAACTAGTTTTCGACAATGAGCAGTTCTTC.

This clonotype was counted between two and nine times. The rearrangement joins TRBV7-9 to TRBJ1-6; 8 nucleotides match TRBD1. CDR1 is SEHNR, CDR2 FQNEAQ, per germline (reference sequence). V lost 7 bases and J lost 7; bases outside the gene matches: 3. This CDR3 has 13 amino acids. CDR3 loop: CASTGQGNSPLHF. The CDR3 coding sequence is TGTGCCAGCACCGGACAGGGAAATTCACCCCTCCACTTT.